This T cell receptor (beta chain) originates from a study of blood T cells in healthy people across ages. General study findings and limits: Fewer expanded clones and more diversity marked long-lived versus aged donors.

Researchers report isolating at least 7 million PBMCs per sample. Of note for this clonotype: Its cognate antigen is unknown.

Germline V gene lookup returns CDR1 KGHSH and CDR2 LQKENI. The CDR3 is made up of 15 amino acids. A second PCR, run for about 7 to 11 cycles, used a sample-barcoded 5' primer plus a J-beta primer mix. TCRdb independently ran MiXCR on the 5' RACE reads; one entry per CDR3 protein. The sample consists of about 2 million distinct CDR3 sequences, around half of them appearing once. The sequenced sample consisted of blood. The TCR originated in a middle-aged woman in good health. The rearrangement links TRBV18 to TRBJ2-7, with 9 bases identical to TRBD1. The closer fit of TRBJ2-5 to the DNA end suggests the J call may be wrong. CDR3 region: CASSAGTGRRETQYF. In DNA, the CDR3 is TGTGCCAGCTCAGCCGGGACAGGGAGACGAGAGACCCAGTACTTC.